The clone carrying this TCR beta chain was counted at least ten times. Antigen specificity is unknown. Uncontrolled infections, other autoimmune diseases, pregnancy or lactation barred patients from enrollment. Patients were diagnosed from clinical symptoms, serum thyroxine, TRAb, thyroid ultrasound and orbital computed tomography. The sample is drawn from a study of Graves' ophthalmopathy and Graves' hyperthyroidism. The sequenced template was RNA, covering the TCR beta CDR3 region. A first-round RT-PCR used HTBI primers, followed by a second-round multiplex PCR. MiXCR was run by TCRdb on the multiplex PCR reads, yielding one entry per CDR3 protein. The table records over a million distinct CDR3 sequences, about 36% of them present only once. Findings of the study overall: Blood contained most expanded thyroid clonotypes exceeding 0.001 frequency. Researchers report that a 13-signature model separated ophthalmopathy from stable hyperthyroidism, posting less than 90% sensitivity and around 80% specificity.

Material: peripheral blood or thyroid tissue (not recorded which). The sequence was obtained from an adult man with Graves' hyperthyroidism.

Here the CDR3 reads CASSLARAYQETQYF. The CDR3 DNA reads as TGTGCCAGCAGCTTAGCGCGGGCCTACCAAGAGACCCAGTACTTC. The chain carries TRBV7-8 and TRBJ2-5, with a tentative D call TRBD2 (5 bases). From germline, CDR1 is SGHVS and CDR2 FQNEAQ. The CDR3 runs to 15 residues. Deletions cut 0 bases from V and 0 bases from J, with 8 bases between.